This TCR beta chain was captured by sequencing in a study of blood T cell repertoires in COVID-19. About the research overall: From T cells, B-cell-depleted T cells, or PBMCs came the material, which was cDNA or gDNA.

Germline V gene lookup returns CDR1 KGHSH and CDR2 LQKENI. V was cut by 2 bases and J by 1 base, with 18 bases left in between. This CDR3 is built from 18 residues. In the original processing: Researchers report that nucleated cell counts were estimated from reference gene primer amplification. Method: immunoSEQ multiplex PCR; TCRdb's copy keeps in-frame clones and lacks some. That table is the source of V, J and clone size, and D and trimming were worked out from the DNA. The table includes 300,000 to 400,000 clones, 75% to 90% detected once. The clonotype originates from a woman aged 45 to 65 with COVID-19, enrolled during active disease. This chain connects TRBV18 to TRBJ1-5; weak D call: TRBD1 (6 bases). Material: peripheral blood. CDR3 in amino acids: CASSPLGPGQSSNQPQHF. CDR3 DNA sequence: TGTGCCAGCTCACCATTGGGGCCAGGACAGTCCAGCAATCAGCCCCAGCATTTT.